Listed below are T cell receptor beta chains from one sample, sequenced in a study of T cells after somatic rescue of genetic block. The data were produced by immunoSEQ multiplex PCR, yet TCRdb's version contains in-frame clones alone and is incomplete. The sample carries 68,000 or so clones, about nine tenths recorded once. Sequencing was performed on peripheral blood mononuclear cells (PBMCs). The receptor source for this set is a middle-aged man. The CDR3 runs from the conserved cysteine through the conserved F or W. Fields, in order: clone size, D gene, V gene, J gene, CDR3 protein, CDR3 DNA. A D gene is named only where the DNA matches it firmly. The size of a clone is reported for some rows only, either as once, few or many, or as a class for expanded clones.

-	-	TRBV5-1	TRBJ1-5	CASSFGGDQPQHF	TGCGCCAGCAGCTTTGGGGGGGATCAGCCCCAGCATTTT
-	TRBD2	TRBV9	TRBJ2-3	CASSDEGGPDTQYF	TGTGCCAGCAGCGATGAGGGAGGGCCAGATACGCAGTATTTT
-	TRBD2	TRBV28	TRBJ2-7	CASRSGGSVGDEQYF	TGTGCCAGCAGGTCCGGCGGGAGTGTTGGCGACGAGCAGTACTTC
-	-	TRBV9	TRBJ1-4	CASSKTGHNEKLFF	TGTGCCAGCAGTAAAACGGGGCATAATGAAAAACTGTTTTTT
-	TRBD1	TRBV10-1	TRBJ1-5	CASSESGQGNQPQHF	TGCGCCAGCAGTGAGTCGGGACAGGGAAATCAGCCCCAGCATTTT
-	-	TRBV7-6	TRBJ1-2	CASSLGRGRGGYTF	TGTGCCAGCAGCTTAGGACGGGGGCGCGGGGGCTACACCTTC
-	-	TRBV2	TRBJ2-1	CASSDSYNEQFF	TGTGCCAGCAGTGACTCTTACAATGAGCAGTTCTTC
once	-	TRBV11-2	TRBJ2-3	CASSYNPPRRGDTQYF	TGTGCCAGCAGTTACAATCCCCCGCGCCGGGGGGATACGCAGTATTTT
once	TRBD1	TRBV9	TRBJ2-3	CASSARDRATDTQYF	TGTGCCAGCAGCGCCCGGGACAGAGCCACAGATACGCAGTATTTT
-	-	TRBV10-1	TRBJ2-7	CASSDATWSEQYF	TGCGCCAGCAGTGATGCAACTTGGTCCGAGCAGTACTTC
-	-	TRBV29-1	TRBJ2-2	CSVEENANTGELFF	TGCAGCGTTGAAGAAAACGCGAACACCGGGGAGCTGTTTTTT
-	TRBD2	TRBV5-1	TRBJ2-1	CASSLDHAGGDGEQFF	TGCGCCAGCAGCTTGGATCACGCGGGAGGGGATGGTGAGCAGTTCTTC
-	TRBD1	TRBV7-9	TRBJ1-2	CASSSSDRVSYGYTF	TGTGCCAGCAGCTCTTCGGACAGGGTCTCGTATGGCTACACCTTC
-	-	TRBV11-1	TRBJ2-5	CASSLLASQETQYF	TGTGCCAGCAGCCTTTTGGCCTCCCAAGAGACCCAGTACTTC
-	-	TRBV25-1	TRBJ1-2	CASSWGTNYGYTF	TGTGCCAGCAGTTGGGGGACCAACTATGGCTACACCTTC
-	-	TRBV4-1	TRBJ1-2	CASSRAGSSNYGYTF	TGCGCCAGCAGCCGAGCAGGGAGTTCTAACTATGGCTACACCTTC
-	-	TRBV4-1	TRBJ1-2	CASSHGTGSDYGYTF	TGCGCCAGCAGCCACGGGACGGGGTCCGACTATGGCTACACCTTC
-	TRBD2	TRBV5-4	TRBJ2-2	CASSRTSGSSTGELFF	TGTGCCAGCAGCAGGACTAGCGGGAGTTCCACCGGGGAGCTGTTTTTT
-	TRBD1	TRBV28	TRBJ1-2	CASSPVGQALYGYTF	TGTGCCAGCAGTCCCGTCGGACAGGCGCTCTATGGCTACACCTTC
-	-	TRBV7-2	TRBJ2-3	CASSLRQSSTDTQYF	TGTGCCAGCAGCTTACGACAATCTAGCACAGATACGCAGTATTTT
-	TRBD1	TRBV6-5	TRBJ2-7	CASSYTGQDYEQYF	TGTGCCAGCAGTTACACGGGACAGGATTACGAGCAGTACTTC
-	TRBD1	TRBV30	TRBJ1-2	CALNRDRPFGYTF	TGTGCCCTAAATAGGGACAGGCCCTTTGGCTACACCTTC
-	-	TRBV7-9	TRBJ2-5	CASSLVRGGRETQYF	TGTGCCAGCAGCTTAGTTCGCGGGGGCCGAGAGACCCAGTACTTC
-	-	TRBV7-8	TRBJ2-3	CASSLYTGRDTQYF	TGTGCCAGCAGCTTATATACGGGGAGGGATACGCAGTATTTT
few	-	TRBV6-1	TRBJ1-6	CASSDTLREALHF	TGTGCCAGCAGTGACACACTTAGGGAGGCCCTCCACTTT
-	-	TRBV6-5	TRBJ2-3	CASSYGGRGTDTQYF	TGTGCCAGCAGTTACGGCGGGCGGGGCACAGATACGCAGTATTTT
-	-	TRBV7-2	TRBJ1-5	CASSSSDGQPQHF	TGTGCCAGCAGCTCCTCGGACGGTCAGCCCCAGCATTTT
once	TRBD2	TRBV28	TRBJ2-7	CASSLFGTSGVYEQYF	TGTGCCAGCAGTTTATTCGGGACTAGCGGGGTCTACGAGCAGTACTTC
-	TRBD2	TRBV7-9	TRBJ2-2	CASSPAPRLAPTGELFF	TGTGCCAGCAGCCCCGCCCCCCGACTAGCGCCGACCGGGGAGCTGTTTTTT
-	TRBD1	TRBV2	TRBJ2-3	CASSGSVGTGGADTQYF	TGTGCCAGCAGTGGGTCAGTCGGGACAGGGGGCGCAGATACGCAGTATTTT
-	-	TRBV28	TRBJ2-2	CATLTGPNTGELFF	TGTGCCACCCTTACAGGCCCGAACACCGGGGAGCTGTTTTTT
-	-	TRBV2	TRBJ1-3	CASSTQTQGTIYF	TGTGCCAGCAGTACCCAGACCCAGGGCACCATATATTTT
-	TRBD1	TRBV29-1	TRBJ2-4	CSVVGTEYAKNIQYF	TGCAGCGTTGTCGGGACAGAGTACGCCAAAAACATTCAGTACTTC
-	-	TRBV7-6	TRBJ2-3	CASSLNREVADTQYF	TGTGCCAGCAGCTTAAACAGGGAAGTGGCAGATACGCAGTATTTT
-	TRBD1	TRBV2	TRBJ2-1	CASNPDRAGDNEQFF	TGTGCCAGTAACCCGGACAGGGCCGGGGACAATGAGCAGTTCTTC
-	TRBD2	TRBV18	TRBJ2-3	CASSPGLAGGFLPSTDTQYF	TGTGCCAGCTCACCCGGACTAGCGGGGGGATTCTTGCCTAGCACAGATACGCAGTATTTT
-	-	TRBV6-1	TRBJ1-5	CASTGGNQPQHF	TGTGCCAGCACAGGGGGCAATCAGCCCCAGCATTTT
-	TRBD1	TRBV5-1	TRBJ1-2	CASSPGTGFTNYGYTF	TGCGCCAGCAGCCCCGGGACAGGGTTCACTAACTATGGCTACACCTTC
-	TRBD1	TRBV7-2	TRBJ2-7	CASSSNRGPHEQYF	TGTGCCAGCAGTTCTAACAGGGGACCCCACGAGCAGTACTTC
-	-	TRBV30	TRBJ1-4	CAWRKALSREKLFF	TGTGCCTGGAGGAAGGCCCTTTCACGTGAAAAACTGTTTTTT
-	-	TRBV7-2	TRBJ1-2	CASSLIGTDYGYTF	TGTGCCAGCAGCTTAATTGGTACAGACTATGGCTACACCTTC
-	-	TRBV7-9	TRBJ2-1	CASSPSPISSYNEQFF	TGTGCCAGCAGCCCGAGCCCGATTAGCTCCTACAATGAGCAGTTCTTC
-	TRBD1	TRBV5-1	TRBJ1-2	CASSLETGYYGYTF	TGCGCCAGCAGCTTGGAGACAGGGTACTATGGCTACACCTTC
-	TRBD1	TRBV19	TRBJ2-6	CAGGQGERTGANVLTF	TGTGCCGGAGGACAGGGGGAACGGACTGGGGCCAACGTCCTGACTTTC
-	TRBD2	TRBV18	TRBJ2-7	CASSPIGAGGYYEQYF	TGTGCCAGCTCACCAATCGGCGCGGGGGGGTACTACGAGCAGTACTTC
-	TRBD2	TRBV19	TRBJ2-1	CASSPSGRGVGLGQFF	TGTGCCAGTAGCCCGAGCGGGAGGGGAGTTGGTTTAGGGCAGTTCTTC
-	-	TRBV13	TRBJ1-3	CASSLIISSGNTIYF	TGTGCCAGCAGCTTAATTATCAGCTCTGGAAACACCATATATTTT
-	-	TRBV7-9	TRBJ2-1	CASSYSYNEQFF	TGTGCCAGCAGTTACTCGTACAATGAGCAGTTCTTC
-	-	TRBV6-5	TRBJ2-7	CASSYSQTSYEQYF	TGTGCCAGCAGTTACTCCCAGACCTCCTACGAGCAGTACTTC
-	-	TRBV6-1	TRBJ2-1	CASSEASGAYNEQFF	TGTGCCAGCAGTGAAGCGTCTGGGGCCTACAATGAGCAGTTCTTC
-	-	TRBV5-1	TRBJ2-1	CASSLMSSYNEQFF	TGCGCCAGCAGTCTAATGAGCTCCTACAATGAGCAGTTCTTC
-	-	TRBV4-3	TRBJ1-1	CASSPHRMNTEAFF	TGCGCCAGCAGCCCTCACAGGATGAACACTGAAGCTTTCTTT
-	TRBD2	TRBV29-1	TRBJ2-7	CSVEGLAGGYEQYF	TGCAGCGTTGAAGGACTAGCGGGGGGCTACGAGCAGTACTTC
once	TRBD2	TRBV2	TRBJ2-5	CASKIPSGTQETQYF	TGTGCCAGCAAGATTCCTAGCGGGACTCAAGAGACCCAGTACTTC
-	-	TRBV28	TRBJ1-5	CASSYSNQPQHF	TGTGCCAGCAGTTATAGCAATCAGCCCCAGCATTTT
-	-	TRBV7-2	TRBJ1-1	CASSPGWVTEAFF	TGTGCCAGCAGCCCCGGGTGGGTCACTGAAGCTTTCTTT
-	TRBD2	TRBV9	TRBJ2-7	CASSAVAGSSYEQYF	TGTGCCAGCAGCGCCGTAGCGGGGAGCTCCTACGAGCAGTACTTC
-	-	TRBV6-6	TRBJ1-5	CASAGGPSNQPQHF	TGTGCCAGCGCCGGGGGGCCAAGCAATCAGCCCCAGCATTTT